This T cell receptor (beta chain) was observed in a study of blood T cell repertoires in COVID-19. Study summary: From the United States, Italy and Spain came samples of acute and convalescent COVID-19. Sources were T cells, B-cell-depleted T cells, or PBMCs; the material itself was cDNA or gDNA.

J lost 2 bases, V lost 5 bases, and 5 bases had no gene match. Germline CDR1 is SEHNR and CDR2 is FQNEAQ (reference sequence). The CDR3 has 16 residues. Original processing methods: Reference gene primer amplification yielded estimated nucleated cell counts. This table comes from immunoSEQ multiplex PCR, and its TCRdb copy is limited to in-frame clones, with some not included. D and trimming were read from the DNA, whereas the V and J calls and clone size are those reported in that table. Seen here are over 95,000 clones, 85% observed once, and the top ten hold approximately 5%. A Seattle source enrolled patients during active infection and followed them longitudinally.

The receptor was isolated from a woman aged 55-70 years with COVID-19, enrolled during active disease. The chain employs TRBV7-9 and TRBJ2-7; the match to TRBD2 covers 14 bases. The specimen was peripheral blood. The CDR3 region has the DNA TGTGCCAGCAGCGTCCTGACTAGCGGGGGGGCCTACGAGCAGTACTTC. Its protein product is CASSVLTSGGAYEQYF. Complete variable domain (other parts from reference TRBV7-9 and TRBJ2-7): DTGVSQNPRHKITKRGQNVTFRCDPISEHNRLYWYRQTLGQGPEFLTYFQNEAQLEKSRLLSDRFSAERPKGSFSTLEIQRTEQGDSAMYLCASSVLTSGGAYEQYFGPGTRLTVT.